The 28 T cell receptor beta chains in this list originate from one sample, sequenced in a study of blood T cell repertoires in COVID-19. Assay: immunoSEQ multiplex PCR; the TCRdb copy retains only in-frame clones and omits some. The sample includes 40,000 to 60,000 clones, 79% of them seen just once. The sequencing input was peripheral blood. The receptors were sampled from a man aged 70 or older with acute or convalescent COVID-19.

This sequence joins TRBV2 and TRBJ1-2, with TRBD1 as a possible D gene (6 bases). Germline CDR1 reads SNHLY; CDR2 reads FYNNEI. The V end lost 7 bases, the J end lost 4 bases, and 10 bases lay between the germline ends. CDR3 size: 12 residues. Here the CDR3 reads CASTQGSYGYTF. CDR3 bases: TGTGCCAGCACCCAGGGGTCCTATGGCTACACCTTC.

This clone showed up just a few times. The chain recombines TRBV28 with TRBJ2-7; TRBD1 agrees at 7 bases. This CDR3 has 14 amino acids. CDR1 and CDR2 from the germline V gene are MDHEN and SYDVKM. V was pared by 7 bases and J by 1 base, with 7 bases of the junction left unmatched. Written as DNA, the CDR3 is TGTGCCAGCAACATGGACAGGACTTCCTACGAGCAGTACTTC. Its protein product is CASNMDRTSYEQYF.

This chain links TRBV5-5 with TRBJ2-1; 10 bases are a match to TRBD2. This CDR3 region has 17 residues. CDR1 SGHKS and CDR2 YYEKEE come from the germline V gene (reference sequence). The V and J ends lost 0 bases and 5 bases, in that order; junction bases with no gene match: 8. The CDR3 DNA sequence: TGTGCCAGCAGCTTGGGGGCCGGGACTAGCGTCAACAATGAGCAGTTCTTC. Translated: CASSLGAGTSVNNEQFF.

The genes are TRBV6-5 and TRBJ2-4, with D tentatively TRBD1 (6 bases). The CDR3 covers 13 residues. The V end was cut by 6 bases, the J end by 8 bases, with 14 bases between. CDR1 and CDR2 from the germline V gene are MNHEY and SVGAGI. The CDR3 coding sequence is TGTGCCAGCAGACCCTCAGGGGTGGACATTCAGTACTTC. Encoded protein: CASRPSGVDIQYF.

The V and J genes are TRBV30 and TRBJ2-7; D is possibly TRBD1 (6 bases). The CDR3 has 16 amino acids. Germline CDR1 GTSNPN, CDR2 SVGIG (reference sequence). V lost 3 bases and J 0 bases, leaving 18 bases between the germline ends. The CDR3 DNA is TGTGCCTGGAGCTCTATGAGCAGGGGCTTCTCCTACGAGCAGTACTTC. Translating it yields CAWSSMSRGFSYEQYF. Full variable domain (remainder filled in from reference TRBV30 and TRBJ2-7): SQTIHQWPATLVQPVGSPLSLECTVEGTSNPNLYWYRQAAGRGLQLLFYSVGIGQISSEVPQNLSASRPQDRQFILSSKKLLLSDSGFYLCAWSSMSRGFSYEQYFGPGTRLTVT.

In this sample, this clone turned up a few times. The chain joins TRBV7-6 to TRBJ1-4; 8 nucleotides align to TRBD1. The CDR3 extends over 16 amino acids. V shed 6 bases, J shed 7 bases, and the junction held 13 bases outside the gene matches. Germline V lookup: CDR1 SGHVS, CDR2 FNYEAQ. For the CDR3, the DNA is TGTGCCAGCAGTGACCTCTTTGGGACAGGTGGTGAAAAACTGTTTTTT. It yields the protein CASSDLFGTGGEKLFF.

To note about this clone: The sample holds other DNA sequences that translate to the same CDR3. CDR3 DNA: TGTGCCAGCAGTTTCGGACTAGCGGGGACAGATACGCAGTATTTT. Translation: CASSFGLAGTDTQYF. V usage is TRBV27 and J usage is TRBJ2-3, with TRBD2 identical over 12 bases. The CDR3 covers 15 residues. J gave up 3 bases and V 3 bases, and 1 base lay outside the gene matches. CDR1 is MNHEY and CDR2 is SMNVEV in the germline V gene (reference sequence).

The rearrangement uses TRBV19 and TRBJ1-2; 7 bases align to TRBD1. Germline values: CDR1 LNHDA, CDR2 SQIVND (reference sequence). The CDR3 spans 17 residues. V was clipped by 5 bases and J by 7 bases; unmatched bases: 19. The CDR3 DNA reads TGTGCCAGTAGTTCGAACCGACAGGGTAGGGGTCTCGGTGGCTACACCTTC. It yields the protein CASSSNRQGRGLGGYTF.

This clone was seen just once. The CDR3 DNA follows: TGTGCCAGCACTAAGAGGCCCCCAGATGGCGGGAGAGAGGGTGAGCAGTTCTTC. Its protein product is CASTKRPPDGGREGEQFF. The gene calls are TRBV13 and TRBJ2-1; TRBD2 aligns across 7 bases. V lost 7 bases to trimming and J lost 9 bases; unmatched junction nucleotides: 24. Germline CDR1 is PRHDT and CDR2 is FYEKMQ (reference sequence). The CDR3 extends over 18 amino acids.

V usage is TRBV9 and J usage is TRBJ2-1; the match to TRBD2 covers 13 bases. With V trimmed by 3 bases and J by 4 bases, 4 bases remained unmatched. This CDR3 is 16 amino acids long. Germline V gene lookup returns CDR1 SGDLS and CDR2 YYNGEE. In DNA, the CDR3 is TGTGCCAGCAGCGAGGGACTAGCGGGACGATACAATGAGCAGTTCTTC. Amino acids: CASSEGLAGRYNEQFF.

The chain links TRBV7-9 to TRBJ2-1, with 10 positions matching TRBD1. Germline V CDR1 and CDR2: SEHNR, FQNEAQ (reference sequence). J was trimmed by 4 bases and V by 3 bases; bases with no gene match: 3. The CDR3 covers 15 residues. The CDR3 spells CASSLGQGRYNEQFF. Here the CDR3 DNA reads TGTGCCAGCAGCTTGGGACAGGGGAGATACAATGAGCAGTTCTTC.

V usage is TRBV4-1 and J usage is TRBJ1-1; 10 bases fit TRBD1. This CDR3 region has 15 residues. Germline assignment: CDR1 MGHRA and CDR2 YSYEKL. With 1 base clipped from V and 5 bases from J, the junction kept 4 bases outside the gene matches. This CDR3 is CASSQGQGAGTEAFF. In DNA, the CDR3 is TGCGCCAGCAGCCAAGGACAGGGGGCTGGGACTGAAGCTTTCTTT.

The genes are TRBV5-1 and TRBJ2-3, with a tentative D call TRBD1 (6 bases). Between the trimmed V and J ends, which lost 6 bases and 2 bases, there was a span of 19 bases. CDR3 size: 16 residues. Germline lookup yields CDR1 SGHRS and CDR2 YFSETQ. The chain's CDR3 is CASTSPGGRPTDTQYF. As DNA, the CDR3 is TGCGCCAGCACATCCCCTGGGGGCAGACCCACAGATACGCAGTATTTT.

This chain connects TRBV19 to TRBJ2-1; D is possibly TRBD2 (6 bases). Trimming pared 5 bases from V and 0 bases from J, leaving 11 bases between. The CDR3 has 15 amino acids. CDR1 and CDR2 (germline): LNHDA, SQIVND (reference sequence). Here the CDR3 reads CASSPAGHSYNEQFF. DNA for the CDR3: TGTGCCAGTAGTCCAGCGGGCCACTCCTACAATGAGCAGTTCTTC.

The chain uses TRBV14 and TRBJ2-7, with 8 bases identical to TRBD1. Germline V lookup: CDR1 SGHDN, CDR2 FVKESK. Trimming took 4 bases from V and 3 from J; bases not matched to a gene: 11. The CDR3 has 16 residues. The CDR3 coding sequence is TGTGCCAGCAGCCGTAAAAAGACAGGGGCGTACTACGAGCAGTACTTC. It specifies CASSRKKTGAYYEQYF.

The chain joins TRBV23-1 to TRBJ2-7, with 8 bases that match TRBD1. TRBV23-1 is flagged as an ORF with uncertain function. The CDR3 is made up of 14 amino acids. The ends lost 2 bases at V and 2 bases at J; junction bases unmatched: 2. The CDR3 spells CASSQGDRTYEQYF. Written as DNA, the CDR3 is TGCGCCAGCAGTCAAGGGGACAGGACCTACGAGCAGTACTTC.

This chain joins TRBV3-1 (or the pseudogene TRBV3-2) and TRBJ2-3; weak D call: TRBD2 (6 bases). From germline, CDR1 is LGHDT and CDR2 YNNKEL (reference sequence). The CDR3 spans 13 residues. The ends were cut back, 4 bases at V and 8 bases at J, with 13 bases in the middle. CDR3 region: CASSPETSLTQYF. The CDR3 DNA is TGTGCCAGCAGCCCTGAGACTAGTCTTACGCAGTATTTT.

V usage is TRBV7-3 and J usage is TRBJ1-1; TRBD1 might be the D (5 bases). Germline CDR1 and CDR2: SGHTA and FQGTGA. With 3 bases removed from V and 0 bases from J, the gap between germline ends came to 8 bases. This CDR3 spans 14 amino acids. CDR3 nucleotides: TGTGCCAGCAGCTTCCAGACAGTGAACACTGAAGCTTTCTTT. Residues: CASSFQTVNTEAFF.

This chain links TRBV10-3 with TRBJ2-7; 11 bases agree with TRBD2. In germline, CDR1 is ENHRY, CDR2 SYGVKD. This CDR3 is built from 16 residues. V trimming: 0 bases; J trimming: 2 bases; junction bases outside the gene matches: 3. The CDR3 spells CAISESSGLAAYEQYF. CDR3 sequence (DNA): TGTGCCATCAGTGAGTCCTCGGGACTAGCGGCCTACGAGCAGTACTTC.

The chain recombines TRBV19 with TRBJ2-3; 10 bases are shared with TRBD1. J gave up 3 bases and V 5 bases, and 5 bases lay outside the gene matches. Looked up from germline, CDR1 is LNHDA and CDR2 is SQIVND (reference sequence). The length of the CDR3 is 15 residues. The CDR3 loop reads CASSAPGQGTDTQYF. For the CDR3, the DNA is TGTGCCAGTAGTGCTCCGGGACAGGGGACAGATACGCAGTATTTT.

This chain connects TRBV21-1 to TRBJ1-1. TRBV21-1 is classified as a pseudogene. This CDR3 comprises 13 residues. As DNA, the CDR3 is TGTGCCAGCAGCAAGAGGGGAGGTCCCACGGCTTTCTTT. Protein sequence: CASSKRGGPTAFF.

This clone is medium-sized. This rearrangement joins TRBV6-1 to TRBJ1-5, with D possibly TRBD1 on 6 matching bases. Germline V gene lookup returns CDR1 MNHNS and CDR2 SASEGT. V was shortened by 3 bases and J by 1 base, with 16 bases between the two germline ends. This CDR3 comprises 17 residues. The DNA for the CDR3 is TGTGCCAGCAGTGACGCCAGGGGACGCGAGAGCAATCAGCCCCAGCATTTT. This encodes CASSDARGRESNQPQHF.

This sequence joins TRBV5-1 and TRBJ1-1, with TRBD1 matching 10 bases. CDR3 length: 14 residues. V shed 7 bases and J 3 bases; nucleotides not matched to a gene: 6. Germline V CDR1 and CDR2: SGHRS, YFSETQ. The CDR3 nucleotides are TGCGCCAGCCGACAGGGGGCTAAGGACACTGAAGCTTTCTTT. Translating it yields CASRQGAKDTEAFF.

The V gene is TRBV28, the J gene TRBJ2-1, with TRBD1 identical over 9 bases. Germline assignment: CDR1 MDHEN and CDR2 SYDVKM. The V gene end was trimmed by 8 bases and the J gene end by 7 bases; junction bases not matched to a gene: 9. The CDR3 has 14 amino acids. CDR3 nucleotides: TGTGCCAGCTTGTACGGGACAGGGTCAAATGAGCAGTTCTTC. Amino acid sequence: CASLYGTGSNEQFF.

The chain has TRBV5-1 and TRBJ1-4; TRBD1 matches 7 bases. The ends lost 1 base at V and 4 bases at J; junction bases unmatched: 7. Germline V CDR1 and CDR2: SGHRS, YFSETQ. The CDR3 length is 16 residues. CDR3 in amino acids: CASSLSGGRYNEKLFF. CDR3 sequence (DNA): TGCGCCAGCAGCTTGTCAGGGGGGCGTTATAATGAAAAACTGTTTTTT.

Only a few counts were recorded for this clone. The chain is built from TRBV18 and TRBJ1-3, with TRBD1 identical over 11 bases. This CDR3 is 16 amino acids long. Germline V gene sequence: CDR1 KGHSH, CDR2 LQKENI. With 6 bases clipped from V and 0 bases from J, the junction kept 4 bases outside the gene matches. CDR3 nucleotide sequence: TGTGCCAGCTCCACCGGGACAGGGGGCTCTGGAAACACCATATATTTT. This gives the protein CASSTGTGGSGNTIYF.

This chain uses TRBV11-1 with TRBJ2-2, with 7 bases fitting TRBD1. V lost 7 bases to trimming and J lost 6 bases; unmatched junction nucleotides: 8. The germline V gene has CDR1 SGHAT and CDR2 FQDESV (reference sequence). The CDR3 has 14 residues. CDR3: CASKSGQSAGELFF. CDR3 sequence (DNA): TGTGCCAGCAAATCGGGACAGTCAGCCGGGGAGCTGTTTTTT.

Only one count was recorded for this clone. V is TRBV7-3 and J is TRBJ2-7; possibly TRBD1 for D (7 bases). This CDR3 has 15 residues. Germline CDR1 SGHTA, CDR2 FQGTGA. The V gene lost 2 bases and the J gene lost 5 bases, with 16 bases spanning the gap. The CDR3 nucleotides are TGTGCCAGCAGCTTACAGGGGGGAAATATCGACGAGCAGTACTTC. This encodes CASSLQGGNIDEQYF.